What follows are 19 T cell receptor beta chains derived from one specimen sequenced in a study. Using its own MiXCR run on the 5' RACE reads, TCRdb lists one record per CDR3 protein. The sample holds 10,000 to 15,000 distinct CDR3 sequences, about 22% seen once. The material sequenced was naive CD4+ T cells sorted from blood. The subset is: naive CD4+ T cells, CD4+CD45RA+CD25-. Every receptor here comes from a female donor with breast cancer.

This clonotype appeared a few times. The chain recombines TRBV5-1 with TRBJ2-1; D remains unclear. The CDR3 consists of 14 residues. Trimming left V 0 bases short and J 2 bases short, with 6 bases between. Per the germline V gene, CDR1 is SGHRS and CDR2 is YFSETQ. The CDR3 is CASSLGQTYNEQFF. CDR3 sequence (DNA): TGCGCCAGCAGCTTGGGCCAGACCTACAATGAGCAGTTCTTC.

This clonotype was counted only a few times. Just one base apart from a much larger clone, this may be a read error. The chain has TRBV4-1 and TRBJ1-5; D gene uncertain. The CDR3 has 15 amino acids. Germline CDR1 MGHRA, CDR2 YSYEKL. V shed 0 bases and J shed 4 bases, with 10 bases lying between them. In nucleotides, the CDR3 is TGCGCCAGCAGCCAAGATGGGCAGAGGAATCAGCCCCAGCATTTT. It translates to CASSQDGQRNQPQHF.

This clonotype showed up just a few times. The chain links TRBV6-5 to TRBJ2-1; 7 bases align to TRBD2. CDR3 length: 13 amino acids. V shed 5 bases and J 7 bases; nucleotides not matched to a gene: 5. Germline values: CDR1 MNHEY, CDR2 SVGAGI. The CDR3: CASSLRTRNEQFF. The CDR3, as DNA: TGTGCCAGCAGTCTCCGGACTAGAAATGAGCAGTTCTTC.

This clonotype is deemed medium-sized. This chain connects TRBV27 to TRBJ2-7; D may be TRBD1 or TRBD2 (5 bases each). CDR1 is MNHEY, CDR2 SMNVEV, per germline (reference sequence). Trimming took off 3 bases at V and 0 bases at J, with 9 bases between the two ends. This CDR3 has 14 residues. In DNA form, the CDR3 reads TGTGCCAGCAGTTTTGAGGGGAGCTCCTACGAGCAGTACTTC. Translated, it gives CASSFEGSSYEQYF.

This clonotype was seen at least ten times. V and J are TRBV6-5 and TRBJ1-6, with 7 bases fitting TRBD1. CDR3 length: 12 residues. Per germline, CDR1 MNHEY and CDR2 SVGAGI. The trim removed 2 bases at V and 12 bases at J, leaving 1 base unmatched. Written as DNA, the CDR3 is TGTGCCAGCAGTTACCGACAGGGACCCCTCCACTTT. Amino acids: CASSYRQGPLHF.

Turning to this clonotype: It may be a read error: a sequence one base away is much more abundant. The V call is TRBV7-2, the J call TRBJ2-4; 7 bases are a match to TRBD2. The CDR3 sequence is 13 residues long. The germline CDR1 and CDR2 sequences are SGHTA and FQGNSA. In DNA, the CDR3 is TGTGCCAGCAGCTTAGCGGGCGGGGGAGCTCAGAACTTC. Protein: CASSLAGGGAQNF.

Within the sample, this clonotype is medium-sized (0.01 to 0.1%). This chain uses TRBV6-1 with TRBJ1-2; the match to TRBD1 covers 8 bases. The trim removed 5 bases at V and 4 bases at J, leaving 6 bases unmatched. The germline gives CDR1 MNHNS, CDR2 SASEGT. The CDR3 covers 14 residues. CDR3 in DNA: TGTGCCAGCAGTTCAGGACAGGGCAGCTATGGCTACACCTTC. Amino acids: CASSSGQGSYGYTF.

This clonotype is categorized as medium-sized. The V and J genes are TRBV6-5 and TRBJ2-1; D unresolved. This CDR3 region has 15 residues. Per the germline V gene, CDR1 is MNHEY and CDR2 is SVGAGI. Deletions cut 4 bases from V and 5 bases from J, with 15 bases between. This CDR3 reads CASSFRTPRDNEQFF. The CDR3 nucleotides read TGTGCCAGCAGTTTCCGGACCCCCCGGGACAATGAGCAGTTCTTC.

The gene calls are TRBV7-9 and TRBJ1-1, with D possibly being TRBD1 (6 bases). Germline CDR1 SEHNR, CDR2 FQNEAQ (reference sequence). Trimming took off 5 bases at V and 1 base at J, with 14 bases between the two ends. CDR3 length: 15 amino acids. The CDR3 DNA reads TGTGCCAGCAGCGAGACAGGACAGAGGAACACTGAAGCTTTCTTT. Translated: CASSETGQRNTEAFF.

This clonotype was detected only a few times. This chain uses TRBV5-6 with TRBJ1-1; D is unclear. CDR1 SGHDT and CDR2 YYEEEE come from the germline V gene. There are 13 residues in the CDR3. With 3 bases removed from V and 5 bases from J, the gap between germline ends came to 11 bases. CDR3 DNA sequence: TGTGCCAGCAGCTCCCGGGCTATAACTGAAGCTTTCTTT. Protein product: CASSSRAITEAFF. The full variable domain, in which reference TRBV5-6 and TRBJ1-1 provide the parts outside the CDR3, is DAGVTQSPTHLIKTRGQQVTLRCSPKSGHDTVSWYQQALGQGPQFIFQYYEEEERQRGNFPDRFSGHQFPNYSSELNVNALLLGDSALYLCASSSRAITEAFFGQGTRLTVV.

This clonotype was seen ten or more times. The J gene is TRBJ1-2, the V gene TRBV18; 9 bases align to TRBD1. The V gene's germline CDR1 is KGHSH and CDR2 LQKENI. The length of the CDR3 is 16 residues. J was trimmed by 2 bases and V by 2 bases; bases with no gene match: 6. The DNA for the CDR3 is TGTGCCAGCTCACCAGAGTGGACAGGGGAAAACTATGGCTACACCTTC. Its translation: CASSPEWTGENYGYTF.

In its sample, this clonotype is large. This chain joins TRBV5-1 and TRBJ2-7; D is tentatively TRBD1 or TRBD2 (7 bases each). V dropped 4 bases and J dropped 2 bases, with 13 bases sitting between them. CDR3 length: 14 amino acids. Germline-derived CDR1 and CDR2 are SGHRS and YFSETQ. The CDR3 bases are TGCGCCAGCAGCAGCGGGACAGTTACCTACGAGCAGTACTTC. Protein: CASSSGTVTYEQYF.

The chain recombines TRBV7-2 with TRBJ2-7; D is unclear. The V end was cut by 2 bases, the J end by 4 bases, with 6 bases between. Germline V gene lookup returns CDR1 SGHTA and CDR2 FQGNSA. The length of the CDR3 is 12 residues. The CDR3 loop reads CASSLTGYEQYF. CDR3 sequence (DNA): TGTGCCAGCAGCTTAACGGGTTACGAGCAGTACTTC.

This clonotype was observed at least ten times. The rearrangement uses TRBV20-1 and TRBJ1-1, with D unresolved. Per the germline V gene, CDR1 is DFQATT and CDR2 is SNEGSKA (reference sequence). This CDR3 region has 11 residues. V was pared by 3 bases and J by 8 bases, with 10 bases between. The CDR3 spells CSASRRWEAFF. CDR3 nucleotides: TGCAGTGCTAGCCGCCGGTGGGAAGCTTTCTTT.

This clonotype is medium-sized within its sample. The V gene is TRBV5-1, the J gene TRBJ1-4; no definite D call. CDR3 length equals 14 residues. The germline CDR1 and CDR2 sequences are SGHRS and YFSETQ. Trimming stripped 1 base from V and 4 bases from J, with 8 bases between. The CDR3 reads CASSLWPDNEKLFF. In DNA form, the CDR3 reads TGCGCCAGCAGCTTGTGGCCCGATAATGAAAAACTGTTTTTT.

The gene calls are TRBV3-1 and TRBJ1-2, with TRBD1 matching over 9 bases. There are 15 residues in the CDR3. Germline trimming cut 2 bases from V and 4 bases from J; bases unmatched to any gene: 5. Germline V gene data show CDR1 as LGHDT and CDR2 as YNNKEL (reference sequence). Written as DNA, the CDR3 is TGTGCCAGCAGCCAAACAGGGGGCGATCCCTATGGCTACACCTTC. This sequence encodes CASSQTGGDPYGYTF.

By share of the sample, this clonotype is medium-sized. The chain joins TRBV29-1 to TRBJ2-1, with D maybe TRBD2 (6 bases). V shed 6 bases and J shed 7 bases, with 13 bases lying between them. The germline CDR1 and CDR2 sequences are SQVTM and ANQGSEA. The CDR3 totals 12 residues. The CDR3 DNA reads TGCAGCGTGGGAGGAGCCGGGAATGAGCAGTTCTTC. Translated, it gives CSVGGAGNEQFF.

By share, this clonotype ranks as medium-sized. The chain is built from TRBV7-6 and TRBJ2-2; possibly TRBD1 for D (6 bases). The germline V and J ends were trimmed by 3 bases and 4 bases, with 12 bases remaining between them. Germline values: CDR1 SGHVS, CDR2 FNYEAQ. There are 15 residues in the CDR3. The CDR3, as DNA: TGTGCCAGCAGCTTCTTGACAGGCCCCACCGGGGAGCTGTTTTTT. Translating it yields CASSFLTGPTGELFF.

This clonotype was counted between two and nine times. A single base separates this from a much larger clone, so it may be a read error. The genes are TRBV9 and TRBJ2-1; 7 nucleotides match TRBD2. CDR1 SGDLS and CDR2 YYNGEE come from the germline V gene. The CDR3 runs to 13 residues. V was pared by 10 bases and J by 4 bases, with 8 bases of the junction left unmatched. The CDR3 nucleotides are TGTGCCTGCAAGCGGGACGGGTACAATGAGCAGTTCTTC. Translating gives CACKRDGYNEQFF.